This T cell receptor beta chain was captured by sequencing in a study of cytomegalovirus exposure and HLA in healthy donors. Study-wide context: Previous work identified roughly 120 million unique TCR beta sequences from some 170 million T cells. Inside one of the first data releases sat around 77 million unique TCRs taken from HLA-typed donors. Study-wide points: Later, TCR association rates were found to vary by HLA locus, highest for DRB1 and lowest for HLA-C. When analyzed later, a missense DCLRE1C variant was found to be linked to TCR beta V- and J-gene trimming.

As for this clone: Its antigen is not identified.

V was cut by 3 bases and J by 5 bases, with 10 bases left in between. Germline V lookup: CDR1 SGHTA, CDR2 FQGNSA. The CDR3 is made up of 13 amino acids. Primers included in the PCR were 60 Vbeta and 13 Jbeta primers. The table came from immunoSEQ multiplex PCR; TCRdb's copy has only in-frame clones and leaves some out. Among about 130,000 clones, about 80% were seen once, and the ten largest hold 4.5% to 5.5%. The receptor comes from a man in his thirties or forties in good health and CMV-seronegative. The V and J genes are TRBV7-2 and TRBJ2-5, with a possible D match to TRBD2 (6 bases). What was sequenced was PBMCs. The CDR3 loop is CASSFNRGETQYF. CDR3 nucleotide sequence: TGTGCCAGCAGCTTTAATCGGGGGGAGACCCAGTACTTC.